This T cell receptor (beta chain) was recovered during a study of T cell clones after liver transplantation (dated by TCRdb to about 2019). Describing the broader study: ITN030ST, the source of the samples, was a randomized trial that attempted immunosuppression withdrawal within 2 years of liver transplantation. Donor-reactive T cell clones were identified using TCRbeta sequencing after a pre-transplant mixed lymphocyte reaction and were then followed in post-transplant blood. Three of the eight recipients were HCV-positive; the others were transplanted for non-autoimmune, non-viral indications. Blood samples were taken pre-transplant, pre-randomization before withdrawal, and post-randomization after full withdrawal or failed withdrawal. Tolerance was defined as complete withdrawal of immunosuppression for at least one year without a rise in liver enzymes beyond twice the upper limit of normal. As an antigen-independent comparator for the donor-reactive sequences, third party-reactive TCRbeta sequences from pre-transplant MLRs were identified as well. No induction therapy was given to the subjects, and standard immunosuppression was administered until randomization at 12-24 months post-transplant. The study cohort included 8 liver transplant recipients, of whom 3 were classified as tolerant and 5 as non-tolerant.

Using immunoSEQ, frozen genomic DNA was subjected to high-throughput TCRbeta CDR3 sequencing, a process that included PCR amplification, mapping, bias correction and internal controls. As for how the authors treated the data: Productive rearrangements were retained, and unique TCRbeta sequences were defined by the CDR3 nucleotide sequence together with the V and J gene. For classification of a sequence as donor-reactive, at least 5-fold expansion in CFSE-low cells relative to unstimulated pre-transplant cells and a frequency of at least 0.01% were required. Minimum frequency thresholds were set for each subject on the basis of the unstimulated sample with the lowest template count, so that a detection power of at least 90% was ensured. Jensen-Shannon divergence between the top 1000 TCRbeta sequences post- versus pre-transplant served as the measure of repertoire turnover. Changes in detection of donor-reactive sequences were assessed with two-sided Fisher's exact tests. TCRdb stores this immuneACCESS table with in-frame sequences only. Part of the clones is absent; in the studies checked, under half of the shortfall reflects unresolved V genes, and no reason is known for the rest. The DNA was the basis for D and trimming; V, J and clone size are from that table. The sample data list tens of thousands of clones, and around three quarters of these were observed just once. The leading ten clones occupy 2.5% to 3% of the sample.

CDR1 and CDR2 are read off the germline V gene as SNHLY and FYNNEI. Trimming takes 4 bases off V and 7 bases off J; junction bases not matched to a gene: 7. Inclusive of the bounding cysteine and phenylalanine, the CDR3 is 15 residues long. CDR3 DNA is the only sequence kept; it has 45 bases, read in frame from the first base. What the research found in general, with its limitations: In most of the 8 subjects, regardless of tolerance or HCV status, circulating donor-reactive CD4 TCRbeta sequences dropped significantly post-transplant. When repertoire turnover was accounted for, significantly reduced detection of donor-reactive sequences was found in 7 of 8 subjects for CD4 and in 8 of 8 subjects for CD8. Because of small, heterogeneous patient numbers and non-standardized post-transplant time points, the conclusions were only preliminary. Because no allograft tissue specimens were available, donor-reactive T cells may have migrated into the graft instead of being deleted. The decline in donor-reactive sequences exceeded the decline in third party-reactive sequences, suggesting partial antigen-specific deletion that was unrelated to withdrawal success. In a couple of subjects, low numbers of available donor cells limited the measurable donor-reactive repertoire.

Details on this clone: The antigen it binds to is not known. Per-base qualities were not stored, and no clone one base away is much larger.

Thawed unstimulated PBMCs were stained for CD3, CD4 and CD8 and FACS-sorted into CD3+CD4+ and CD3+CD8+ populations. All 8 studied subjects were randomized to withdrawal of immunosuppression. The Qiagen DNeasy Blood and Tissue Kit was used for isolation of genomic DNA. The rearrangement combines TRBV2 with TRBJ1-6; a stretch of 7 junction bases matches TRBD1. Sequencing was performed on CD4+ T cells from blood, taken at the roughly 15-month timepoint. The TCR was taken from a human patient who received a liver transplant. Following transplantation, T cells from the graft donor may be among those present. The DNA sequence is TGTGCCAGCAGTGGTCAGGGGGGGGCGAATTCACCCCTCCACTTT. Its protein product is CASSGQGGANSPLHF.